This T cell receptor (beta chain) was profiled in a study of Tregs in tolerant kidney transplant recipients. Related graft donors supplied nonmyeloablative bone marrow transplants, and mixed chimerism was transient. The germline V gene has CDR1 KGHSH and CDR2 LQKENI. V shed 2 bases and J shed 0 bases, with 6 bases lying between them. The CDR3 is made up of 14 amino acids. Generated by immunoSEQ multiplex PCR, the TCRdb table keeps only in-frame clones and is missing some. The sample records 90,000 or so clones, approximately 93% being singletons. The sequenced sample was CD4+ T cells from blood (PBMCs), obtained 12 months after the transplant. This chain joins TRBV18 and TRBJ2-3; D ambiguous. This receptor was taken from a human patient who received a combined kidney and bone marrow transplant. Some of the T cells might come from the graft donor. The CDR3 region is CASSPSRSTDTQYF. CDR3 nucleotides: TGTGCCAGCTCACCATCCAGGAGCACAGATACGCAGTATTTT.